Ten or more counts support the clone carrying this T cell receptor beta chain. When ophthalmopathy did not progress within 18 months, Graves' hyperthyroidism was considered stable. On the basis of clinical symptoms, serum thyroxine and TRAb, thyroid ultrasound and orbital computed tomography, diagnoses were made. Amplification yielded TCR beta CDR3 regions, with RNA transcripts as the source. During a first-round RT-PCR of the TCR CDR3, the HTBI primer set was used. TCRdb ran MiXCR on the multiplex PCR reads and lists one entry per CDR3 protein. This sample has approximately 510,000 distinct CDR3 sequences, with 20% found just once. The data belong to a study of T cells in Graves' hyperthyroidism and ophthalmopathy. Study-wide background: Peripheral blood was secured at the point of initial diagnosis, before any treatment.

Trimming took off 3 bases at V and 0 bases at J, with 8 bases between the two ends. This CDR3 is built from 13 residues. Per the germline V gene, CDR1 is DFQATT and CDR2 is SNEGSKA (reference sequence). What was sequenced was blood. This receptor was obtained from a man between 18 and 35 years old with Graves' hyperthyroidism. The gene calls are TRBV20-1 and TRBJ1-2; D gene ambiguous. The CDR3 DNA sequence: TGCAGTGCTAGCGAGGGATCTAACTATGGCTACACCTTC. Translating gives CSASEGSNYGYTF.